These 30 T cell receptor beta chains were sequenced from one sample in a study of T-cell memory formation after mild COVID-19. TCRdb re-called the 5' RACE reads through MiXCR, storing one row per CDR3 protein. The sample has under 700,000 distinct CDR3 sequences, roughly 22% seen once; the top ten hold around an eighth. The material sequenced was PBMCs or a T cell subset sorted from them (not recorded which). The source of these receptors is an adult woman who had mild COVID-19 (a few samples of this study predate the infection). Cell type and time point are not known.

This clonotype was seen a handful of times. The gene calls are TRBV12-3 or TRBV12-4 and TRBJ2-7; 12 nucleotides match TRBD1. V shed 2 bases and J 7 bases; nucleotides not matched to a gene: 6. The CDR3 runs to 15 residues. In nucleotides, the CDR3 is TGTGCCAGCAGTTTATCGGGACAGGGGGCAGTTGAGCAGTACTTC. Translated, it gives CASSLSGQGAVEQYF.

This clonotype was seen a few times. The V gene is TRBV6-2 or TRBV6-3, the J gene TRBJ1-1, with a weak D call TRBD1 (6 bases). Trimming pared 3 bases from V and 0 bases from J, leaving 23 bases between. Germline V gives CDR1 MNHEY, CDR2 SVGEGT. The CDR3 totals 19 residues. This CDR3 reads CASSYNIWGQEIMNTEAFF. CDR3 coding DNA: TGTGCCAGCAGTTATAACATATGGGGGCAGGAGATTATGAACACTGAAGCTTTCTTT.

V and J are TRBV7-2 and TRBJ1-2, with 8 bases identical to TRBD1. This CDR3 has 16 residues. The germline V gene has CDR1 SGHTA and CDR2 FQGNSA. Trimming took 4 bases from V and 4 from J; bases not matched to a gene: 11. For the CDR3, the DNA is TGTGCCAGCAGCTCCATTCGGGACAGGCTGACCTATGGCTACACCTTC. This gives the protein CASSSIRDRLTYGYTF.

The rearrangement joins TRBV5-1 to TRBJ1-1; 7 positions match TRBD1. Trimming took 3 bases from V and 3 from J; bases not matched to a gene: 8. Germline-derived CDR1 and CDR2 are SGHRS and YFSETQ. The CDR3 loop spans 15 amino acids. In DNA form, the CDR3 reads TGCGCCAGCAGCTCCCGACAGGGCAGTTACACTGAAGCTTTCTTT. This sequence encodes CASSSRQGSYTEAFF.

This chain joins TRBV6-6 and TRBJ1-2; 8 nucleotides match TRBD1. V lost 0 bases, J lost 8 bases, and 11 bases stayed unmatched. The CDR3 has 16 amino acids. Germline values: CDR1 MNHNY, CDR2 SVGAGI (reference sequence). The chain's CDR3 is CASSYSPPTGEKGYTF. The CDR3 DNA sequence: TGTGCCAGCAGTTACTCCCCCCCGACAGGGGAGAAGGGCTACACCTTC.

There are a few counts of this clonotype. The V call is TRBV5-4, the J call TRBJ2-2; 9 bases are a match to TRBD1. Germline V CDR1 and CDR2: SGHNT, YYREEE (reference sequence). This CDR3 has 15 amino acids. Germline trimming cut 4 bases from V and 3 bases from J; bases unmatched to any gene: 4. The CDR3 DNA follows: TGTGCCAGCAGCAGCGGGACAGGGTACACCGGGGAGCTGTTTTTT. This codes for CASSSGTGYTGELFF.

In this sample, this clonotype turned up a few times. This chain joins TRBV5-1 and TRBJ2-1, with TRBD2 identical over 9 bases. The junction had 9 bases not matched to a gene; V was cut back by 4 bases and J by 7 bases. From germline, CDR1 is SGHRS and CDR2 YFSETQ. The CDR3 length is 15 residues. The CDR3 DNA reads TGCGCCAGCAGCCTAGACGCGGGGGGGCATAATGAGCAGTTCTTC. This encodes CASSLDAGGHNEQFF.

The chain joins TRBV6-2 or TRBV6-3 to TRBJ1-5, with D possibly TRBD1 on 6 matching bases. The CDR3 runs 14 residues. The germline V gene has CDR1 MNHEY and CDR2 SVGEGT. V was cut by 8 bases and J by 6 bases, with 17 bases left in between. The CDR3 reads CASSDAGGLQPQHF. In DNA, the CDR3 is TGTGCCAGCTCAGATGCGGGGGGGCTTCAGCCCCAGCATTTT.

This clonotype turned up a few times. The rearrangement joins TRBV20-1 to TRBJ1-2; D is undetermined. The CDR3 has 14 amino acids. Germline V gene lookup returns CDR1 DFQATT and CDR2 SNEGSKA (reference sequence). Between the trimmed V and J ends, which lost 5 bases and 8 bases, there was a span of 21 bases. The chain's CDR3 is CSAPGIAFMWGYTF. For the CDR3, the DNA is TGCAGTGCTCCCGGGATAGCCTTTATGTGGGGCTACACCTTC.

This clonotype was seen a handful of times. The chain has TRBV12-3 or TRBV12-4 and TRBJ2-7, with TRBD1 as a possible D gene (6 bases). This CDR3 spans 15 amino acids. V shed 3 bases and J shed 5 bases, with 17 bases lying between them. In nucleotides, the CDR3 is TGTGCCAGCAGTTTTTCAGGGGCCCAGTGGGACGAGCAGTACTTC. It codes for CASSFSGAQWDEQYF.

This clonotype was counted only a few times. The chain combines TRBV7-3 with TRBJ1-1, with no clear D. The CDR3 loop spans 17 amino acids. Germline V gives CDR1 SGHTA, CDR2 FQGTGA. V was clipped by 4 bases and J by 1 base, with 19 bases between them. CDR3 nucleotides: TGTGCCAGCAGCTCGAGCTCGGCCTCATACCCGAACACTGAAGCTTTCTTT. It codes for CASSSSSASYPNTEAFF. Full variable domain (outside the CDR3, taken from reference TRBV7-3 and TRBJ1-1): GAGVSQTPSNKVTEKGKYVELRCDPISGHTALYWYRQSLGQGPEFLIYFQGTGAADDSGLPNDRFFAVRPEGSVSTLKIQRTERGDSAVYLCASSSSSASYPNTEAFFGQGTRLTVV.

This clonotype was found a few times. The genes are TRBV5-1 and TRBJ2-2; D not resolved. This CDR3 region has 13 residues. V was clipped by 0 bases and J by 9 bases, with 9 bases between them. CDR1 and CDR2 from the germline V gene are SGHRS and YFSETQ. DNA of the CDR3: TGCGCCAGCAGCTTGGAGGATCGCCGGGAGCTGTTTTTT. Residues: CASSLEDRRELFF.

The CDR3 DNA reads as TGTGCCACCAGTTGGGGGACAGAAGAGACCCAGTACTTC. Its translation: CATSWGTEETQYF. V gene TRBV24-1 combines with J gene TRBJ2-5, with 7 bases lining up with TRBD1. The CDR3 extends over 13 amino acids. Germline CDR1 reads KGHDR; CDR2 reads SFDVKD. Trimming took 6 bases from V and 3 from J; bases not matched to a gene: 3.

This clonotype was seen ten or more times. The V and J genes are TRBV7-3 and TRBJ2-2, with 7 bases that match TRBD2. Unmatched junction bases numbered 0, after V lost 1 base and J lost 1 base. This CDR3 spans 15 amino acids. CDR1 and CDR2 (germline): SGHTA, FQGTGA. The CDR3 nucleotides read TGTGCCAGCAGCTTAATAGCGGGGAACACCGGGGAGCTGTTTTTT. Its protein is CASSLIAGNTGELFF.

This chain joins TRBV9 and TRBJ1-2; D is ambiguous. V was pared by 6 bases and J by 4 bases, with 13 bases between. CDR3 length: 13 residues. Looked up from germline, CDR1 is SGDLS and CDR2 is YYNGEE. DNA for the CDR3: TGTGCCAGCAACACCGGGTCCTCCTATGGCTACACCTTC. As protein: CASNTGSSYGYTF.

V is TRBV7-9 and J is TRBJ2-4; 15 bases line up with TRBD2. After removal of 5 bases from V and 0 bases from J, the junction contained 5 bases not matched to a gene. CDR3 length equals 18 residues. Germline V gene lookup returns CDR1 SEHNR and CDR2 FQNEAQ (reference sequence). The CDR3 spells CASSTGLAGGLAKNIQYF. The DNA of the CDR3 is TGTGCCAGCAGCACGGGACTAGCGGGAGGACTAGCCAAAAACATTCAGTACTTC.

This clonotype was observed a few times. This chain's CDR3 is CATSTLGSGAYEQYF. In DNA form, the CDR3 reads TGTGCCACCAGCACTTTGGGTAGCGGCGCCTACGAGCAGTACTTC. This chain joins TRBV15 and TRBJ2-7; a weak D match, TRBD2 (6 bases). Between the trimmed V and J ends, which lost 4 bases and 2 bases, there was a span of 15 bases. CDR3 length: 15 amino acids. Germline CDR1 and CDR2: LNHNV and YYDKDF (reference sequence).

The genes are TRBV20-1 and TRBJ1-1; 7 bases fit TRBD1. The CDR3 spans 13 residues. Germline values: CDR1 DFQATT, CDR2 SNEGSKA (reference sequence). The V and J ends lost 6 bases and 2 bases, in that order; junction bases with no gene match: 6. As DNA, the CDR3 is TGCAGTGCAAGGGACAGTATAAACACTGAAGCTTTCTTT. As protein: CSARDSINTEAFF.

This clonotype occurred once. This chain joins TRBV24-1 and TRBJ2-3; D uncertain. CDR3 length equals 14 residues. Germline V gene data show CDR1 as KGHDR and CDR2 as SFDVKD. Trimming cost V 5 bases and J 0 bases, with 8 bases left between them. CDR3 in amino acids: CATSGRQSTDTQYF. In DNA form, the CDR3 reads TGTGCCACCAGTGGTCGGCAGAGCACAGATACGCAGTATTTT.

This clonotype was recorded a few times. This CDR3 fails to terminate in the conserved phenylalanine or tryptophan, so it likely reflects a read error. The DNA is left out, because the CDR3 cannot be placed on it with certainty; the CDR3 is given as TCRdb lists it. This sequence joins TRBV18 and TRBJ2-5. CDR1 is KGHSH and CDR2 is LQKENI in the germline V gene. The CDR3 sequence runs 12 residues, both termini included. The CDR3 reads CASSPPGGTCRI.

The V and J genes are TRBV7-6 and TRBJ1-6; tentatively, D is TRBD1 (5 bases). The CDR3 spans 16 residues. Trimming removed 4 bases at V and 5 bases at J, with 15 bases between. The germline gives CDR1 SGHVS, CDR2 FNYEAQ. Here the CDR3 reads CASSSVPGANNSPLHF. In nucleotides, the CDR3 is TGTGCCAGCAGCTCCGTGCCCGGGGCGAATAATTCACCCCTCCACTTT.

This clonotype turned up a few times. This chain's CDR3 is CASSLKGQMYQETQYF. The DNA of the CDR3 is TGTGCCAGCAGTTTAAAGGGACAGATGTACCAAGAGACCCAGTACTTC. J is TRBJ2-5 and V is TRBV28, with 7 bases aligning to TRBD1. Losses at the gene ends were 2 bases for V and 0 bases for J; bases not matched to a gene: 6. Germline assignment: CDR1 MDHEN and CDR2 SYDVKM. This CDR3 is 16 amino acids long. The variable domain in full, with the rest retrieved from reference TRBV28 and TRBJ2-5, is DVKVTQSSRYLVKRTGEKVFLECVQDMDHENMFWYRQDPGLGLRLIYFSYDVKMKEKGDIPEGYSVSREKKERFSLILESASTNQTSMYLCASSLKGQMYQETQYFGPGTRLLVL.

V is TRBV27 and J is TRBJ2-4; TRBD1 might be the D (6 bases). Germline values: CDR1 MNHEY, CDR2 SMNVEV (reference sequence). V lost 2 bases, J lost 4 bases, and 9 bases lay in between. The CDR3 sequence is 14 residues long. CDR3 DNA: TGTGCCAGCAGTTTAGCAGGGGTAAAAAACATTCAGTACTTC. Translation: CASSLAGVKNIQYF.

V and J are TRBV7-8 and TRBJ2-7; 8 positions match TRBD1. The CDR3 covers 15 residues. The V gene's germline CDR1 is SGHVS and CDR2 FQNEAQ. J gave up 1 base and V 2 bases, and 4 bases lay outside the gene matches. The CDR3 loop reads CASSLQGARSYEQYF. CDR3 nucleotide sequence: TGTGCCAGCAGCTTACAGGGGGCCCGGTCCTACGAGCAGTACTTC.

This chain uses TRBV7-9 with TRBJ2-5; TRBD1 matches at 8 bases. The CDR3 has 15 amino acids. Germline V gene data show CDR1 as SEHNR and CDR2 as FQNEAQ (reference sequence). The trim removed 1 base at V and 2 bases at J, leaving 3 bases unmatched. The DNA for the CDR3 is TGTGCCAGCAGCTTAGTAGGACAGGGACAAGAGACCCAGTACTTC. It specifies CASSLVGQGQETQYF.

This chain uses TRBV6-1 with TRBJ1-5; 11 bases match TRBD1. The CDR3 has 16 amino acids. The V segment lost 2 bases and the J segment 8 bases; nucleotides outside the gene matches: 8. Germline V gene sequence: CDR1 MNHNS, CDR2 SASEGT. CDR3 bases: TGTGCCAGCAGTGAATCCGTCGGGACAGGGGGTGAGCCCCAGCATTTT. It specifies CASSESVGTGGEPQHF.

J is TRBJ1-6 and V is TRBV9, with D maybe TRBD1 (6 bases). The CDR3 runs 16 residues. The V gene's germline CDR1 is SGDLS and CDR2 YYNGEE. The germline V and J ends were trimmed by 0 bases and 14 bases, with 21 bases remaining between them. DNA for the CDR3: TGTGCCAGCAGCGTAGGGGGGGGGCCCAACGGGGTAGCCCTCCACTTT. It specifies CASSVGGGPNGVALHF.

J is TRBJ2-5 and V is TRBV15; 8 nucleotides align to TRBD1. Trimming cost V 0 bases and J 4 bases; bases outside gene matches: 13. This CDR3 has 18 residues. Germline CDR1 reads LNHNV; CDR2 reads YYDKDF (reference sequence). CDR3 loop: CATSREPHGQGWGETQYF. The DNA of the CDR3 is TGTGCCACCAGCAGAGAGCCCCACGGACAGGGTTGGGGAGAGACCCAGTACTTC.

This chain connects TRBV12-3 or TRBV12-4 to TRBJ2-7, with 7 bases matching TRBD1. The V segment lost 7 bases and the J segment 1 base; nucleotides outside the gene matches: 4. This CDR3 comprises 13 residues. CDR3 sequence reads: CASTPGQSYEQYF. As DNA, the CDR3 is TGTGCCAGCACCCCGGGACAGTCCTACGAGCAGTACTTC.

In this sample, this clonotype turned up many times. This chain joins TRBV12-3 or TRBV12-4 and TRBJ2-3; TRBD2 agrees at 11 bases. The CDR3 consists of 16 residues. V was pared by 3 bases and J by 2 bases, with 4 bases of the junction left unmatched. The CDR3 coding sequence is TGTGCCAGCAGTTTTTCGACTAGCGGGGTCACAGATACGCAGTATTTT. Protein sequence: CASSFSTSGVTDTQYF.